One and the same sample provided the 4 T cell receptor beta chains below, sequenced in a study of control samples from healthy donors and cancer patients. Assay used: immunoSEQ multiplex PCR; TCRdb lists only in-frame clones, some missing. This table has around 110,000 clones, about 88% appearing once. The sequencing input was blood. The receptors originated from a woman in her seventies in good health.

The rearrangement uses TRBV10-2 and TRBJ1-1; weak D call: TRBD1 (5 bases). V dropped 2 bases and J dropped 5 bases, with 18 bases sitting between them. The CDR3 sequence is 16 residues long. CDR1 WSHSY and CDR2 SAAADI come from the germline V gene. The CDR3 DNA follows: TGCGCCAGCAGTGAGACCCGGACTTACGGGGGGACTGAAGCTTTCTTT. It translates to CASSETRTYGGTEAFF.

The chain uses TRBV29-1 and TRBJ2-3; 7 bases fit TRBD2. The V gene's germline CDR1 is SQVTM and CDR2 ANQGSEA. V shed 0 bases and J 0 bases; nucleotides not matched to a gene: 3. The CDR3 sequence is 15 residues long. This CDR3 reads CSVEDTGGSTDTQYF. The CDR3 DNA reads as TGCAGCGTTGAAGATACCGGGGGGAGCACAGATACGCAGTATTTT.

The chain employs TRBV5-4 and TRBJ1-6; D is undetermined. Between the trimmed V and J ends, which lost 5 bases and 6 bases, there was a span of 18 bases. The CDR3 covers 16 residues. Germline CDR1 SGHNT, CDR2 YYREEE (reference sequence). This CDR3 is CASSVGRGISNSPLHF. For the CDR3, the DNA is TGTGCCAGCAGTGTCGGACGGGGTATCAGTAATTCACCCCTCCACTTT.

This clone has more than one count but fewer than ten. This chain uses TRBV24-1 with TRBJ1-5; D is unresolved. Trimming removed 5 bases from V and 4 bases from J, with 8 bases in between. CDR1 is KGHDR, CDR2 SFDVKD, per germline. The CDR3 runs to 13 residues. The CDR3 coding sequence is TGTGCCACCAGTGCCGCGGGAAATCAGCCCCAGCATTTT. This encodes CATSAAGNQPQHF.